This TCR beta chain was sequenced in a study of blood T cell repertoires in COVID-19. Study-wide context: The origin of the acute and convalescent COVID-19 samples was the United States, Italy and Spain.

The CDR3 length is 13 residues. Germline CDR1 and CDR2: MNHEY and SVGAGI. Trimming cost V 7 bases and J 4 bases, with 13 bases left between them. Authors' data handling: The authors estimated nucleated cell counts from reference gene primer amplification. The protocol was immunoSEQ multiplex PCR, while the TCRdb copy is restricted to in-frame clones and leaves out a portion. The V and J calls and clone size were taken over from that table, and D and trimming were inferred from the DNA. The sample records over 150,000 clones, roughly four fifths being singletons. Individuals drawn from around 25 US areas were about 18 to 95 years old.

The TCR sequence derives from a middle-aged man who had recovered from COVID-19. The sequencing input was PBMCs or T cells enriched from blood (not recorded which). This chain uses TRBV6-5 with TRBJ1-2; no clear D. In nucleotides, the CDR3 is TGTGCCAGCATCCCCAGACGGGGCTATGGCTACACCTTC. This translates into CASIPRRGYGYTF.